These 19 T cell receptor beta chains came from one sample sequenced in a study of CD8+CD57+ T cells in acquired aplastic anemia. TCR beta VDJ combinations and CDR3 sequences were profiled from genomic DNA. TCRdb processed the reads anew with MiXCR; each CDR3 protein has one entry. The sample has 200,000 to 250,000 distinct CDR3 sequences, approximately 65% seen once. Patients sequenced had flow cytometry evidence of CD8+CD57+ cell expansion. The sequenced sample consisted of sorted CD4+, CD8+, or CD8+CD57+ T cells (not recorded which) from PBMCs. The receptors shown here come from a human donor with aplastic anemia.

The gene calls are TRBV5-1 and TRBJ1-4; D remains ambiguous. Per germline, CDR1 SGHRS and CDR2 YFSETQ. This CDR3 has 14 residues. Trimming left V 2 bases short and J 6 bases short, with 11 bases between. This CDR3 reads CASSLIPADEKLFF. The CDR3 bases are TGCGCCAGCAGCTTAATTCCGGCCGATGAAAAACTGTTTTTT.

This chain connects TRBV12-3 or TRBV12-4 to TRBJ2-5; 10 positions match TRBD1. The last part of the DNA fits TRBJ2-7 better; the J call may be wrong. This CDR3 has 17 residues. The CDR3: CASSRQGASRSPYEQYF. The CDR3 DNA sequence: TGTGCCAGCAGTCGACAGGGGGCGAGTAGAAGCCCTTACGAGCAGTACTTC.

In this sample, this clonotype turned up many times. V and J are TRBV13 and TRBJ2-7; D remains unclear. Trimming cost V 3 bases and J 3 bases, with 12 bases left between them. The germline CDR1 and CDR2 sequences are PRHDT and FYEKMQ (reference sequence). The CDR3 loop spans 14 amino acids. CDR3 region: CASSFGVDDYEQYF. In nucleotides, the CDR3 is TGTGCCAGCAGCTTCGGTGTCGACGACTACGAGCAGTACTTC.

This chain connects TRBV5-4 to TRBJ2-1; D is tentatively TRBD1 or TRBD2 (6 bases each). V shed 0 bases and J shed 7 bases, with 14 bases lying between them. This CDR3 is 15 amino acids long. Germline V gene sequence: CDR1 SGHNT, CDR2 YYREEE (reference sequence). DNA for the CDR3: TGTGCCAGCAGCTTGGCCTTGGGGGGCCGGAATGAGCAGTTCTTC. It is translated as CASSLALGGRNEQFF.

The genes are TRBV24-1 and TRBJ2-1, with TRBD2 matching over 8 bases. The CDR3 has 19 amino acids. The germline CDR1 and CDR2 sequences are KGHDR and SFDVKD. V gave up 2 bases and J gave up 6 bases; unmatched junction bases: 17. CDR3: CATSDSMPSRTSSSNEQFF. The CDR3 DNA is TGTGCCACCAGTGATTCAATGCCATCCCGGACTAGCTCTTCCAATGAGCAGTTCTTC.

The chain carries TRBV7-8 and TRBJ2-7, with TRBD2 matching 10 bases. Germline lookup yields CDR1 SGHVS and CDR2 FQNEAQ. The CDR3 has 15 residues. Trimming at V came to 1 base and at J to 4 bases, leaving 4 bases not matched to a gene. The CDR3 region has the DNA TGTGCCAGCAGCTTAGAGAGTAGCGGGAGGTACGAGCAGTACTTC. The encoded protein is CASSLESSGRYEQYF.

J is TRBJ1-6 and V is TRBV19, with D tentatively TRBD1 (5 bases). With 6 bases removed from V and 7 bases from J, the gap between germline ends came to 16 bases. There are 15 residues in the CDR3. Germline CDR1 is LNHDA and CDR2 is SQIVND (reference sequence). CDR3 sequence reads: CASSSDGTHNSPLHF. Here the CDR3 DNA reads TGTGCCAGTAGCTCTGACGGGACGCACAATTCACCCCTCCACTTT.

The gene calls are TRBV7-9 and TRBJ2-1; 11 bases are a match to TRBD2. Germline assignment: CDR1 SEHNR and CDR2 FQNEAQ (reference sequence). CDR3 length equals 15 residues. After removal of 3 bases from V and 9 bases from J, the junction contained 7 bases not matched to a gene. The CDR3, as DNA: TGTGCCAGCAGCTTGCCTAGCGGGGGGTCGGTTGAGCAGTTCTTC. Translating gives CASSLPSGGSVEQFF.

The chain has TRBV20-1 and TRBJ1-5; D is unresolved. The germline gives CDR1 DFQATT, CDR2 SNEGSKA (reference sequence). The CDR3 is 14 amino acids. V was shortened by 6 bases and J by 2 bases, with 14 bases between the two germline ends. The CDR3, as DNA: TGCAGTGCGATGGACGGTTTTCGCAATCAGCCCCAGCATTTT. Its protein is CSAMDGFRNQPQHF.

V and J are TRBV5-6 and TRBJ2-2, with a possible D match to TRBD2 (6 bases). V lost 0 bases and J 4 bases, leaving 10 bases between the germline ends. The CDR3 spans 15 residues. CDR1 is SGHDT, CDR2 YYEEEE, per germline. In nucleotides, the CDR3 is TGTGCCAGCAGCTTGGGGAGGGGATTCACCGGGGAGCTGTTTTTT. Translating it yields CASSLGRGFTGELFF.

V usage is TRBV19 and J usage is TRBJ2-5; tentative D call: TRBD1 (6 bases). Germline CDR1 and CDR2: LNHDA and SQIVND (reference sequence). The length of the CDR3 is 16 residues. Deletions cut 4 bases from V and 2 bases from J, with 17 bases between. CDR3 amino acids: CASSRQGHGGQETQYF. DNA of the CDR3: TGTGCCAGTAGTAGGCAGGGACACGGAGGACAAGAGACCCAGTACTTC.

The chain combines TRBV19 with TRBJ2-1; 8 nucleotides match TRBD1. After removal of 6 bases from V and 6 bases from J, the junction contained 7 bases not matched to a gene. This CDR3 is built from 14 residues. Germline V gene sequence: CDR1 LNHDA, CDR2 SQIVND (reference sequence). CDR3 loop: CASRNRGASNEQFF. The CDR3 nucleotides are TGTGCCAGTAGGAACAGGGGGGCATCCAATGAGCAGTTCTTC.

This clonotype was seen many times. This sequence joins TRBV5-6 and TRBJ1-5; no clear D gene. CDR3 length: 13 amino acids. Germline CDR1 reads SGHDT; CDR2 reads YYEEEE. V gave up 0 bases and J gave up 4 bases, with 5 bases separating them. The DNA for the CDR3 is TGTGCCAGCAGCTTGGCCGGAAATCAGCCCCAGCATTTT. Protein: CASSLAGNQPQHF.

The chain recombines TRBV25-1 with TRBJ2-7; 8 bases fit TRBD1. Trimming at V came to 5 bases and at J to 3 bases, leaving 6 bases not matched to a gene. There are 14 residues in the CDR3. Germline values: CDR1 MGHDK, CDR2 SYGVNS. CDR3 amino acids: CASSTGQGHYEQYF. In DNA, the CDR3 is TGTGCCAGCAGTACAGGACAGGGACACTACGAGCAGTACTTC.

The CDR3 sequence is CASSYVGAGETQYF. CDR3 nucleotide sequence: TGTGCCAGCAGTTACGTCGGGGCGGGGGAGACCCAGTACTTC. This chain connects TRBV12-3 or TRBV12-4 to TRBJ2-5, with a tentative D call TRBD2 (6 bases). Trimming took off 4 bases at V and 5 bases at J, with 14 bases between the two ends. The CDR3 spans 14 residues.

The V call is TRBV7-8, the J call TRBJ2-1; possible D gene TRBD2, 6 bases. From germline, CDR1 is SGHVS and CDR2 FQNEAQ. This CDR3 contains 14 residues. V was trimmed by 5 bases and J by 9 bases, leaving 17 bases between them. Here the CDR3 DNA reads TGTGCCAGCAGCCCTCACAGTAGCGGACTTGAGCAGTTCTTC. Translated, it gives CASSPHSSGLEQFF.

On this clonotype itself: A read error may be the cause here, since a much bigger clone is one base away. The chain links TRBV7-9 to TRBJ2-7, with TRBD2 as a possible D gene (5 bases). Looked up from germline, CDR1 is SEHNR and CDR2 is FQNEAQ (reference sequence). This CDR3 comprises 13 residues. The CDR3 here is CASSSGPSREQCF. CDR3 coding DNA: TGTGCCAGCAGCTCGGGCCCCTCGAGGGAGCAGTGCTTC.

The rearrangement uses TRBV2 and TRBJ2-1, with 9 bases lining up with TRBD1. V gave up 3 bases and J gave up 1 base; unmatched junction bases: 1. Germline V gives CDR1 SNHLY, CDR2 FYNNEI. The CDR3 is made up of 15 amino acids. CDR3 sequence reads: CASSETGGSYNEQFF. The CDR3 DNA follows: TGTGCCAGCAGTGAGACAGGGGGGTCCTACAATGAGCAGTTCTTC.

A single count supports this clonotype. This chain links TRBV6-1 with TRBJ1-6; TRBD1 matches at 10 bases. The V gene end was trimmed by 5 bases and the J gene end by 7 bases; junction bases not matched to a gene: 11. The germline V gene encodes CDR1 MNHNS and CDR2 SASEGT. The CDR3 is made up of 17 amino acids. The CDR3 DNA sequence: TGTGCCAGCAGTTACTCGACAGGGGGCGCGTCAAATTCACCCCTCCACTTT. This sequence encodes CASSYSTGGASNSPLHF.